Here is one T cell receptor beta chain with its context. Its antigen is not known. The CDR3 extends over 15 amino acids. Germline V lookup: CDR1 SEHNR, CDR2 FQNEAQ (reference sequence). Trimming cost V 4 bases and J 8 bases, with 15 bases left between them. The entry originates in a study of T cell repertoires in cytomegalovirus infection. Study summary: CMV epitopes in the study were HLA-C-restricted (recently identified) and HLA-B-restricted (well studied).

TCRdb re-called the reads with MiXCR, one entry per CDR3 protein. The data show 750,000 to 950,000 distinct CDR3 sequences, 25% to 30% seen once. The clonotype comes from a human donor in good health (CMV status not recorded). Some clones in this sample may be carry-over from other donors' samples. The sequences come from cultured CD8+ T cells from PBMCs, collected from culture after CMV antigen stimulation. This sequence joins TRBV7-9 and TRBJ1-6, with D unclear. CDR3 protein: CASSSLTRADSPLHF. Written as DNA, the CDR3 is TGTGCCAGCAGCTCCTTGACCCGGGCGGATTCACCCCTCCACTTT.